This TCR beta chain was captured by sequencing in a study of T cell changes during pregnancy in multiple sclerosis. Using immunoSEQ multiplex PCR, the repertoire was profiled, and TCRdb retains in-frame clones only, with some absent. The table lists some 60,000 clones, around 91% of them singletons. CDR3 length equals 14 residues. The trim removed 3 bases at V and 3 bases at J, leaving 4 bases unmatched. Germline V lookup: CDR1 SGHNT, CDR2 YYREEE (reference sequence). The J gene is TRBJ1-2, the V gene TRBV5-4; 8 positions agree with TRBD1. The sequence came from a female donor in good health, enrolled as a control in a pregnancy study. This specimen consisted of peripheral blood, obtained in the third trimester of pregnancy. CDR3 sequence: CASSSTGVHYGYTF. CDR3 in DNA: TGTGCCAGCAGCTCGACAGGGGTTCACTATGGCTACACCTTC. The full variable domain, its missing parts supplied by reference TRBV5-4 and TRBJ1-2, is ETGVTQSPTHLIKTRGQQVTLRCSSQSGHNTVSWYQQALGQGPQFIFQYYREEENGRGNFPPRFSGLQFPNYSSELNVNALELDDSALYLCASSSTGVHYGYTFGSGTRLTVV.